The present T cell receptor (beta chain) was sequenced within a study of identical twins. This clonotype was counted only a few times. Its antigen is not known. Study-level results: Conclusions were based on cross-sectional statistical analysis, without following the same donors.

TCRdb re-called the 5' RACE reads with MiXCR, one entry per CDR3 protein. The table has roughly 690,000 distinct CDR3 sequences, 20% to 25% seen once; the top ten hold 4.3%. Every donor was a healthy Caucasian. From germline, CDR1 is SGDLS and CDR2 YYNGEE. V was pared by 3 bases and J by 7 bases, with 10 bases between. The CDR3 is 12 residues long. These data were likewise used in another study, on T cells expressing NK-cell markers. From that paper: The eight sequenced donors comprised seven who were HCMV-seropositive and one who was seronegative. These same clonotypes (in a handful of donors) also led the CD3+CD56-NKG2C+ fraction.

This TCR was sampled from a woman aged 18-30 years in good health. The chain employs TRBV9 and TRBJ1-1, with D unresolved. Sequencing used PBMCs. The CDR3 region has the DNA TGTGCCAGCAGCGCGGGCGGGTATGAAGCTTTCTTT. It codes for CASSAGGYEAFF.